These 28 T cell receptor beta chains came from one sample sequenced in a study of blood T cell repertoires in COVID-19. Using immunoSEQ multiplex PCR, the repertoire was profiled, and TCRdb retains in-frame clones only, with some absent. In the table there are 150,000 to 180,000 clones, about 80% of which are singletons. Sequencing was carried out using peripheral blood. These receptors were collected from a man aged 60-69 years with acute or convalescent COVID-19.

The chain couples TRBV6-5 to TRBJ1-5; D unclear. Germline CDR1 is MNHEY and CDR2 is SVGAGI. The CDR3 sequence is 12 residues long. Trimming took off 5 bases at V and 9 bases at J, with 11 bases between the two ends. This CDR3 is CASSQRDSPQHF. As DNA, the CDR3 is TGTGCCAGCAGTCAGCGAGATTCGCCCCAGCATTTT.

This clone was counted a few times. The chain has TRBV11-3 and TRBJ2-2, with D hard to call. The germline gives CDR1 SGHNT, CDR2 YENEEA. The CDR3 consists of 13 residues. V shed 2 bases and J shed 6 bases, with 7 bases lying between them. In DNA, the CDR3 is TGTGCCAGCAGCTTATTATTCCCCGGGGAGCTGTTTTTT. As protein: CASSLLFPGELFF.

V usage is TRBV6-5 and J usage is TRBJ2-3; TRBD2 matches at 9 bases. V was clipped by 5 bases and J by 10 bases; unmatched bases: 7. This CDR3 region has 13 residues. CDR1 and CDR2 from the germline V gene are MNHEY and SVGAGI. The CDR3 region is CASSLAGRYPQYF. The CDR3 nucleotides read TGTGCCAGCAGTCTAGCGGGGAGGTACCCGCAGTATTTT.

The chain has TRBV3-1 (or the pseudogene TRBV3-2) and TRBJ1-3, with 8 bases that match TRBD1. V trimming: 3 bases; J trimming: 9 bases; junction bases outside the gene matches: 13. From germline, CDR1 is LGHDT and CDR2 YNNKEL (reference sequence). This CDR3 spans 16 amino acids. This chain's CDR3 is CASSQGTGRPGGTIYF. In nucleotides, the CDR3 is TGTGCCAGCAGCCAGGGGACAGGCCGCCCGGGGGGCACCATATATTTT.

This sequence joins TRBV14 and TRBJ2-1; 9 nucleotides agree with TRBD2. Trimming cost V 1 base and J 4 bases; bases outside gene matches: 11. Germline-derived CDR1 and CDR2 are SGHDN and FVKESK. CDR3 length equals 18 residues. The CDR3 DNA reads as TGTGCCAGCAGCCAAGTTAACCTTCGTAGCGGGAGATACAATGAGCAGTTCTTC. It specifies CASSQVNLRSGRYNEQFF.

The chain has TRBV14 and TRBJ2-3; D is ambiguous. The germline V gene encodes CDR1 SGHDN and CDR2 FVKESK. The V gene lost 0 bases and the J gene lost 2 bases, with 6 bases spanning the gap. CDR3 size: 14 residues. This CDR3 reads CASSQDWATDTQYF. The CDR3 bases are TGTGCCAGCAGCCAAGATTGGGCCACAGATACGCAGTATTTT. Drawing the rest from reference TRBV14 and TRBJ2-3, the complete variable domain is EAGVTQFPSHSVIEKGQTVTLRCDPISGHDNLYWYRRVMGKEIKFLLHFVKESKQDESGMPNNRFLAERTGGTYSTLKVQPAELEDSGVYFCASSQDWATDTQYFGPGTRLTVL.

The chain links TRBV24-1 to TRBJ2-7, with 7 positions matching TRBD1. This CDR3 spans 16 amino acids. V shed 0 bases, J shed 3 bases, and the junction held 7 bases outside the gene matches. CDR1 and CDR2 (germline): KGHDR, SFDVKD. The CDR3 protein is CATSDLLDRYYYEQYF. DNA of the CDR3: TGTGCCACCAGTGATTTGCTGGACAGGTACTACTACGAGCAGTACTTC.

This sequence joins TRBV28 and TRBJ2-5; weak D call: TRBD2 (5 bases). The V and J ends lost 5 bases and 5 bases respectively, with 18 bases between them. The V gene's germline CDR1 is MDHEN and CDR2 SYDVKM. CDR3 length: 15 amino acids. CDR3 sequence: CASSPAERVYETQYF. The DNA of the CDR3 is TGTGCCAGCAGTCCTGCGGAGAGGGTATACGAGACCCAGTACTTC.

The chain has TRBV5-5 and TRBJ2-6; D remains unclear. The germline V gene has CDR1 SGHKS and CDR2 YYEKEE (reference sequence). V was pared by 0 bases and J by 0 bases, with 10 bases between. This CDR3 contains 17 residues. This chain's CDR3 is CASSLATRHSGANVLTF. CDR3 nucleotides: TGTGCCAGCAGCTTGGCCACGAGGCACTCTGGGGCCAACGTCCTGACTTTC.

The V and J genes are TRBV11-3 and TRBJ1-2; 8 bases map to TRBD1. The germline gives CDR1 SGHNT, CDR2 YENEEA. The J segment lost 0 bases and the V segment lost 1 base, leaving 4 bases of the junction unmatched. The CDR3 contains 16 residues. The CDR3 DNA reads TGTGCCAGCAGCTTAGCAGGGGGCCCCTCTAACTATGGCTACACCTTC. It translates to CASSLAGGPSNYGYTF. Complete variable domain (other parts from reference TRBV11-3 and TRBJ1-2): EAGVVQSPRYKIIEKKQPVAFWCNPISGHNTLYWYLQNLGQGPELLIRYENEEAVDDSQLPKDRFSAERLKGVDSTLKIQPAELGDSAVYLCASSLAGGPSNYGYTFGSGTRLTVV.

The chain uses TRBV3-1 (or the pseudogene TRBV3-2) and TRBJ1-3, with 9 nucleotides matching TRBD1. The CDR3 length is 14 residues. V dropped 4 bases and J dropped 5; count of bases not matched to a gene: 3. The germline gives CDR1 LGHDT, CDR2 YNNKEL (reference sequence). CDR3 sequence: CASSPGQGRNTIYF. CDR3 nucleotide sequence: TGTGCCAGCAGCCCCGGACAGGGGCGAAACACCATATATTTT.

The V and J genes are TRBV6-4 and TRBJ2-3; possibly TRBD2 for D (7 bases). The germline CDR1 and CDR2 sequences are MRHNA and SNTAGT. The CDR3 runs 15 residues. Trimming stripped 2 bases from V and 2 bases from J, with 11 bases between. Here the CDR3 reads CASSDGGGHTDTQYF. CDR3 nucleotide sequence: TGTGCCAGCAGTGACGGCGGGGGCCACACAGATACGCAGTATTTT.

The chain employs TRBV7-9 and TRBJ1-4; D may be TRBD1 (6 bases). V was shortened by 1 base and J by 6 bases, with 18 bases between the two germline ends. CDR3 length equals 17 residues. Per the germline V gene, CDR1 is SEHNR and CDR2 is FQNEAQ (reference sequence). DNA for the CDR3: TGTGCCAGCAGCTTAGGGCCCATTGGGGGCTTTGATGAAAAACTGTTTTTT. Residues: CASSLGPIGGFDEKLFF.

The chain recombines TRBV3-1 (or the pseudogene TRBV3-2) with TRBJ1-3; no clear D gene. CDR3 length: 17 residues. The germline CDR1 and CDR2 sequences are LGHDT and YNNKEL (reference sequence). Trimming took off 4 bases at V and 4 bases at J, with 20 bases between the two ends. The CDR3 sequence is CASSPRSRREVGNTIYF. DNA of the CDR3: TGTGCCAGCAGCCCCCGGAGCCGGAGGGAGGTGGGAAACACCATATATTTT.

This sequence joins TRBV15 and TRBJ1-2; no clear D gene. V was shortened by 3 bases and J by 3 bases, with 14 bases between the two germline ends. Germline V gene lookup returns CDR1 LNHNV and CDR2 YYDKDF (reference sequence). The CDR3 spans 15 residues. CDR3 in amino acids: CATSRPEEGDYGYTF. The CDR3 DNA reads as TGTGCCACCAGCAGGCCGGAGGAGGGCGACTATGGCTACACCTTC.

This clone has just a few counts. The CDR3 region has the DNA TGTGCCAGCACCCAGGGGTTTGGCTACACCTTC. It translates to CASTQGFGYTF. This sequence joins TRBV6-5 and TRBJ1-2; D is perhaps TRBD1 (6 bases). CDR3 length: 11 amino acids. CDR1 and CDR2 from the germline V gene are MNHEY and SVGAGI. V was cut by 7 bases and J by 7 bases, with 10 bases left in between.

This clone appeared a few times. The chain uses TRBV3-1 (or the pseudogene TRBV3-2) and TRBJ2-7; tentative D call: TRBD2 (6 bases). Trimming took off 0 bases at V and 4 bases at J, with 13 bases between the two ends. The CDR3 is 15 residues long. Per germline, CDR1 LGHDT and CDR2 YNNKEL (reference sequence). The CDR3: CASSQEEGVVYEQYF. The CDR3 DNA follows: TGTGCCAGCAGCCAAGAGGAGGGAGTAGTTTACGAGCAGTACTTC.

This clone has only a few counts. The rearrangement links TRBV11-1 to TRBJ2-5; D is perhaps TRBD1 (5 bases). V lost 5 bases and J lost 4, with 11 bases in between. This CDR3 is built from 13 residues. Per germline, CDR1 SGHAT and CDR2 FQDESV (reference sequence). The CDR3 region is CASSTQGSETQYF. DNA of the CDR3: TGTGCCAGCAGCACCCAGGGTTCAGAGACCCAGTACTTC.

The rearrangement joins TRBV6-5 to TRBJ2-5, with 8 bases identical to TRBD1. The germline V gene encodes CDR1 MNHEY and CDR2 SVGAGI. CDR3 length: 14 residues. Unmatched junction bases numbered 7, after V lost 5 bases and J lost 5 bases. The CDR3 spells CASSRRTGWETQYF. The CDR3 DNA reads TGTGCCAGCAGTCGCCGGACAGGGTGGGAGACCCAGTACTTC.

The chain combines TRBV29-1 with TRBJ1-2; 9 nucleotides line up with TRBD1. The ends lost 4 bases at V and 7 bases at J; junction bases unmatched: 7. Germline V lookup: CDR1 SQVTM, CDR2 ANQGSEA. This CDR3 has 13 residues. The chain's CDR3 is CSVVDRGLGGYTF. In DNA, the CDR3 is TGCAGCGTTGTAGACAGGGGGTTAGGTGGCTACACCTTC.

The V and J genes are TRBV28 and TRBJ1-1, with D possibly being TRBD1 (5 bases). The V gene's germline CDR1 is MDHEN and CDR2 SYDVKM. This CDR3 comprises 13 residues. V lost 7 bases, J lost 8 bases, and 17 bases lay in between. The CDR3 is CASIPGRQTEAFF. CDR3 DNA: TGTGCCAGCATTCCCGGACGACAGACGGAAGCTTTCTTT.

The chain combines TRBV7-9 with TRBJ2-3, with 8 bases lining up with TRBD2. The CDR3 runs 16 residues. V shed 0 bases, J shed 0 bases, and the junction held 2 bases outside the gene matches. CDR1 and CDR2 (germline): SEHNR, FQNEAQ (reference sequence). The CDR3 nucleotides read TGTGCCAGCAGCTTAGCACTAGCGGTCAGCACAGATACGCAGTATTTT. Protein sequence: CASSLALAVSTDTQYF. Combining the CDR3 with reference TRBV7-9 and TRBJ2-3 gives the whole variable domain DTGVSQNPRHKITKRGQNVTFRCDPISEHNRLYWYRQTLGQGPEFLTYFQNEAQLEKSRLLSDRFSAERPKGSFSTLEIQRTEQGDSAMYLCASSLALAVSTDTQYFGPGTRLTVL.

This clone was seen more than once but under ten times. DNA for the CDR3: TGTGCCAGCAGTGAGGCTGCCAAAAACATTCAGTACTTC. Encoded protein: CASSEAAKNIQYF. The V gene is TRBV6-1, the J gene TRBJ2-4; D is undetermined. Trimming removed 3 bases at V and 1 base at J, with 4 bases between. The CDR3 has 13 residues. Germline loops: CDR1 MNHNS, CDR2 SASEGT.

The DNA of the CDR3 is TGTGCCAGCAGTGCTAAGCCAGGGGCAGATACGCAGTATTTT. Protein product: CASSAKPGADTQYF. V usage is TRBV9 and J usage is TRBJ2-3, with a possible D match to TRBD1 (6 bases). The CDR3 spans 14 residues. V lost 5 bases and J lost 4, with 14 bases in between. Germline CDR1 reads SGDLS; CDR2 reads YYNGEE.

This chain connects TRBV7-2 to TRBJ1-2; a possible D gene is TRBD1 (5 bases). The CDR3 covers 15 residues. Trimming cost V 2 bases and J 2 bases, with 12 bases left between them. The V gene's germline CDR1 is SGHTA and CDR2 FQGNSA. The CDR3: CASSLSSGQNYGYTF. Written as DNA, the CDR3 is TGTGCCAGCAGCTTATCGTCAGGGCAGAACTATGGCTACACCTTC. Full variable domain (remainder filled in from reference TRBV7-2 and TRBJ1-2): GAGVSQSPSNKVTEKGKDVELRCDPISGHTALYWYRQSLGQGLEFLIYFQGNSAPDKSGLPSDRFSAERTGGSVSTLTIQRTQQEDSAVYLCASSLSSGQNYGYTFGSGTRLTVV.

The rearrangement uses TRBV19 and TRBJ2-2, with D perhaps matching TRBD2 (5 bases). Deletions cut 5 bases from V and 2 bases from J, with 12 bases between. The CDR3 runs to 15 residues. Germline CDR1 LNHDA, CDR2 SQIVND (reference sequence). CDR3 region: CASSLRTVNTGELFF. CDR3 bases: TGTGCCAGTAGTCTGCGGACTGTCAACACCGGGGAGCTGTTTTTT. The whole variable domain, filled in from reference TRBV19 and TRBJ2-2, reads DGGITQSPKYLFRKEGQNVTLSCEQNLNHDAMYWYRQDPGQGLRLIYYSQIVNDFQKGDIAEGYSVSREKKESFPLTVTSAQKNPTAFYLCASSLRTVNTGELFFGEGSRLTVL.

For the CDR3, the DNA is TGTGCCAGCAGCCTAGTGGCTAGCCGGAGCTCCTACGAGCAGTACTTC. This translates into CASSLVASRSSYEQYF. This sequence joins TRBV11-2 and TRBJ2-7, with D possibly TRBD2 on 5 matching bases. This CDR3 comprises 16 residues. Germline V CDR1 and CDR2: SGHAT, FQNNGV. Trimming cost V 5 bases and J 0 bases, with 17 bases left between them.

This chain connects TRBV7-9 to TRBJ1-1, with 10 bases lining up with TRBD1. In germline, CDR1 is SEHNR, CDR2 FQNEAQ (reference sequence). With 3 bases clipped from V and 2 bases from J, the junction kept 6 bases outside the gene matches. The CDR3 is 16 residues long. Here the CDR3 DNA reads TGTGCCAGCAGCTTCGGCCGGACAGGGGGTAACACTGAAGCTTTCTTT. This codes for CASSFGRTGGNTEAFF.